The 19 T cell receptor beta chains below come from one sample, sequenced in a study of CD8 T cells in ankylosing spondylitis. TCRdb passed the 5' RACE reads through MiXCR, listing each CDR3 protein once. The table shows 310,000 or so distinct CDR3 sequences, with around 20% occurring only once. Sequencing was performed on blood, either unsorted or a sorted T cell fraction (not recorded which). These receptors were obtained from a male donor with ankylosing spondylitis or in good health (not recorded which).

The chain employs TRBV5-1 and TRBJ1-5; 7 nucleotides match TRBD1. The CDR3 is 15 residues long. The V gene end was trimmed by 4 bases and the J gene end by 4 bases; junction bases not matched to a gene: 8. Germline V gives CDR1 SGHRS, CDR2 YFSETQ. The CDR3 sequence: CASSRSPGQNQPQHF. The CDR3 DNA is TGCGCCAGCAGCCGAAGCCCGGGACAGAATCAGCCCCAGCATTTT.

This clonotype was seen a handful of times. The chain carries TRBV29-1 and TRBJ1-5, with a possible D match to TRBD1 (6 bases). The CDR3 spans 14 residues. Germline V CDR1 and CDR2: SQVTM, ANQGSEA. The germline V and J ends were trimmed by 3 bases and 7 bases, with 16 bases remaining between them. The CDR3 coding sequence is TGCAGCGTTGAGGGGGCAGGGACGGGGCAGCCCCAGCATTTT. Its translation: CSVEGAGTGQPQHF.

The J gene is TRBJ2-7, the V gene TRBV2; TRBD1 agrees at 10 bases. Germline CDR1 reads SNHLY; CDR2 reads FYNNEI. This CDR3 contains 14 residues. Trimming cost V 3 bases and J 4 bases; bases outside gene matches: 3. The CDR3 loop is CASSEGTGVYEQYV. CDR3 coding DNA: TGTGCCAGCAGTGAGGGGACAGGGGTTTACGAGCAGTACGTC.

This clonotype was found many times. This chain joins TRBV27 and TRBJ2-5, with D tentatively TRBD2 (5 bases). The germline V gene has CDR1 MNHEY and CDR2 SMNVEV (reference sequence). This CDR3 has 14 amino acids. The V end lost 5 bases, the J end lost 5 bases, and 15 bases lay between the germline ends. The CDR3 loop reads CASSPRPGLETQYF. The CDR3 nucleotides read TGTGCCAGCAGTCCAAGGCCGGGGTTGGAGACCCAGTACTTC.

This chain uses TRBV9 with TRBJ2-1; possible D gene TRBD1, 5 bases. Germline V gene data show CDR1 as SGDLS and CDR2 as YYNGEE. V was shortened by 0 bases and J by 8 bases, with 15 bases between the two germline ends. The CDR3 runs 15 residues. The CDR3: CASSVADQGGYEQFF. The CDR3 DNA sequence: TGTGCCAGCAGCGTAGCTGATCAGGGTGGCTATGAGCAGTTCTTC.

This clonotype was seen a single time. This chain joins TRBV27 and TRBJ2-3, with 13 bases identical to TRBD2. Germline-derived CDR1 and CDR2 are MNHEY and SMNVEV (reference sequence). The CDR3 is 17 residues long. V was clipped by 4 bases and J by 1 base; unmatched bases: 5. CDR3 protein: CASSSGLAGVGTDTQYF. CDR3 nucleotide sequence: TGTGCCAGCAGTTCCGGACTAGCGGGAGTAGGCACAGATACGCAGTATTTT.

The chain combines TRBV2 with TRBJ2-7, with 11 bases identical to TRBD1. The CDR3 runs 13 residues. CDR1 SNHLY and CDR2 FYNNEI come from the germline V gene. V shed 6 bases, J shed 7 bases, and the junction held 5 bases outside the gene matches. The CDR3 DNA reads as TGTGCCAGCAGCCGGGACAGGGGGAGTGAGCAGTACGTC. Protein sequence: CASSRDRGSEQYV.

This clonotype was recorded at least ten times. The V call is TRBV4-1, the J call TRBJ2-7, with D unresolved. The CDR3 runs 15 residues. The germline gives CDR1 MGHRA, CDR2 YSYEKL. The V gene lost 0 bases and the J gene lost 4 bases, with 13 bases spanning the gap. CDR3 nucleotides: TGCGCCAGCAGCCAAGAAGAAGCGACCCTTTACGAGCAGTACGTC. Amino acids: CASSQEEATLYEQYV.

About this clonotype itself: The junction departs from the called germline gene at one end, perhaps through a read error. The chain combines TRBV5-1 with TRBJ2-2; D perhaps matches TRBD1 (6 bases). The CDR3 loop spans 13 amino acids. Germline CDR1 SGHRS, CDR2 YFSETQ. The CDR3 is CASSPDSPLWLFF. In DNA, the CDR3 is TGCGCTAGCAGCCCGGACAGCCCCCTTTGGCTGTTTTTT. Full variable domain (outside the CDR3, taken from reference TRBV5-1 and TRBJ2-2): KAGVTQTPRYLIKTRGQQVTLSCSPISGHRSVSWYQQTPGQGLQFLFEYFSETQRNKGNFPGRFSGRQFSNSRSEMNVSTLELGDSALYLCASSPDSPLWLFFGEGSRLTVL.

A few counts support this clonotype. The chain is built from TRBV20-1 and TRBJ1-1; TRBD1 might be the D (5 bases). This CDR3 region has 12 residues. The V end lost 0 bases, the J end lost 6 bases, and 8 bases lay between the germline ends. Germline V lookup: CDR1 DFQATT, CDR2 SNEGSKA (reference sequence). CDR3 residues: CSARDLGPEAFF. DNA for the CDR3: TGCAGTGCTAGAGACCTGGGGCCTGAAGCTTTCTTT.

This clonotype has a handful of counts. The V and J genes are TRBV4-2 and TRBJ2-1; either TRBD1 or TRBD2 may fit D (9 bases each). V was trimmed by 1 base and J by 0 bases, leaving 22 bases between them. From germline, CDR1 is LGHNA and CDR2 YNFKEQ. The CDR3 is 20 amino acids. CDR3 loop: CASSQVQGASGTVSYNEQFF. The CDR3 DNA follows: TGTGCCAGCAGCCAAGTACAGGGGGCTAGCGGGACCGTCTCCTACAATGAGCAGTTCTTC.

This sequence joins TRBV6-5 and TRBJ2-5, with 7 bases that match TRBD1. Germline assignment: CDR1 MNHEY and CDR2 SVGAGI. The CDR3 contains 16 residues. The junction had 13 bases not matched to a gene; V was cut back by 4 bases and J by 5 bases. The CDR3: CASSSRQGTSRETQYF. As DNA, the CDR3 is TGTGCCAGCAGTTCAAGACAGGGAACCTCCCGGGAGACCCAGTACTTC.

On this clonotype itself: Possible read error: a much larger clone is one base away. V and J are TRBV10-3 and TRBJ2-3; no clear D gene. Germline CDR1 ENHRY, CDR2 SYGVKD. Trimming removed 3 bases at V and 8 bases at J, with 21 bases between. The CDR3 sequence is 16 residues long. Here the CDR3 reads CAISERIAAPAGTQYF. As DNA, the CDR3 is TGTGCCATCAGTGAAAGGATAGCCGCCCCCGCAGGTACGCAGTATTTT.

This clonotype was counted only a few times. V gene TRBV5-1 combines with J gene TRBJ2-3, with D possibly being TRBD2 (6 bases). V lost 4 bases to trimming and J lost 4 bases, with 19 bases between them. The CDR3 is 16 amino acids. Germline V gives CDR1 SGHRS, CDR2 YFSETQ. This CDR3 is CASSPGLSGVSDTQYF. DNA of the CDR3: TGCGCCAGCAGCCCCGGCCTTTCGGGAGTTTCAGATACGCAGTATTTT.

This clonotype was picked up a small number of times. The chain's CDR3 is CASSFTGGSNEQFF. The CDR3 DNA reads TGCGCCAGCAGCTTTACGGGGGGCTCGAATGAGCAGTTCTTC. The V gene is TRBV5-1, the J gene TRBJ2-1, with a weak D call TRBD2 (7 bases). CDR3 length: 14 amino acids. Trimming took off 2 bases at V and 7 bases at J, with 13 bases between the two ends. CDR1 is SGHRS and CDR2 is YFSETQ in the germline V gene.

The table lists this clonotype with a few counts. J is TRBJ1-6 and V is TRBV6-5; no clear D gene. Trimming removed 6 bases from V and 3 bases from J, with 6 bases in between. CDR3 length: 13 residues. The germline CDR1 and CDR2 sequences are MNHEY and SVGAGI. The DNA of the CDR3 is TGTGCCAGCAGCTACAGCTATAATTCACCCCTCCACTTT. Its protein is CASSYSYNSPLHF.

The chain uses TRBV19 and TRBJ2-2; 7 bases map to TRBD1. Germline CDR1 LNHDA, CDR2 SQIVND (reference sequence). V shed 4 bases and J 5 bases; nucleotides not matched to a gene: 10. The CDR3 has 16 amino acids. In DNA, the CDR3 is TGTGCCAGTAGTAAACTGCCGGGACAGAGAACCGGGGAGCTGTTTTTT. This gives the protein CASSKLPGQRTGELFF.

This CDR3 reads CASSYSAGWETQYF. DNA for the CDR3: TGTGCCAGCAGTTACTCGGCAGGGTGGGAGACCCAGTACTTC. The chain couples TRBV6-5 to TRBJ2-5; the D gene is possibly TRBD1 (5 bases). CDR1 and CDR2 from the germline V gene are MNHEY and SVGAGI. Deletions cut 0 bases from V and 5 bases from J, with 10 bases between. The CDR3 loop spans 14 amino acids.

This clonotype was observed many times. This chain links TRBV9 with TRBJ2-5; D unclear. CDR3 length: 13 amino acids. V was clipped by 3 bases and J by 4 bases, with 10 bases between them. Germline CDR1 SGDLS, CDR2 YYNGEE. The CDR3 DNA reads as TGTGCCAGCAGCGCATTTCTCGGAGAGACCCAGTACTTC. Its translation: CASSAFLGETQYF.